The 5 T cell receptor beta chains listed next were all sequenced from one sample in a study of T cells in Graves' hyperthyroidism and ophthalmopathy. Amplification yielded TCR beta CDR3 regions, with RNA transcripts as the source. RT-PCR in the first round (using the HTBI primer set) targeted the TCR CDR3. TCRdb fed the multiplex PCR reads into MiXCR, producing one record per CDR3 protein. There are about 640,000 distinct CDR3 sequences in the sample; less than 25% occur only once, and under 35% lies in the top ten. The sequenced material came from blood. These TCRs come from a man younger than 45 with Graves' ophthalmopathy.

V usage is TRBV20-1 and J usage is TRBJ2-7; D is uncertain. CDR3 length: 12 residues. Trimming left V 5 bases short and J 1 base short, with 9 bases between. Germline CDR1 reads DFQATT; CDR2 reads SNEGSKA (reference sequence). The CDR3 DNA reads TGCAGTGCTCGAGCCTTATCCTACGAGCAGTACTTC. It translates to CSARALSYEQYF.

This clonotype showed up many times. CDR3 protein: CSASIGGSGYEQYF. CDR3 sequence (DNA): TGCAGTGCTAGTATCGGCGGGAGTGGCTACGAGCAGTACTTC. This chain links TRBV20-1 with TRBJ2-7, with 7 bases matching TRBD2. Trimming removed 3 bases from V and 3 bases from J; junction bases left unmatched: 8. This CDR3 has 14 residues. Germline CDR1 DFQATT, CDR2 SNEGSKA (reference sequence).

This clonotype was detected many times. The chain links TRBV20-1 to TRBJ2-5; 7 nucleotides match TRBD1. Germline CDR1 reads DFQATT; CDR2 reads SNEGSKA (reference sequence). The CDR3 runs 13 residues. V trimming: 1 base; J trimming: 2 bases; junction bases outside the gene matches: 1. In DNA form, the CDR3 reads TGCAGTGCTAGAGGGACAGGACAAGAGACCCAGTACTTC. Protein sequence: CSARGTGQETQYF.

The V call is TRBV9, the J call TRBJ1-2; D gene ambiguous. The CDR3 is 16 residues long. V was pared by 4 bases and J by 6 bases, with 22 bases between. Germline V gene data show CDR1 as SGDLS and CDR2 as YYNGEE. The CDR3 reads CASSSLHDGRSNGYTF. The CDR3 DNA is TGTGCCAGCAGCTCTCTACATGACGGTCGCAGCAATGGCTACACCTTC.

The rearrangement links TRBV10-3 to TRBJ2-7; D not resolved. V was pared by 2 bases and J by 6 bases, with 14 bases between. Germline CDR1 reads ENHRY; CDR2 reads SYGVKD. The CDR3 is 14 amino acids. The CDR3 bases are TGTGCCATCAGTGAGGTTTCCCCGCCTAGCGAGCAGTACTTC. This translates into CAISEVSPPSEQYF.